These T cell receptor beta chains were read from a single sample in a study of cytomegalovirus exposure and HLA in healthy donors. Here immunoSEQ multiplex PCR was the method, and the copy in TCRdb shows in-frame clones only, minus some. The sample holds around 120,000 clones; 80% are singletons and the top ten take 8.8%. The sample comprised PBMCs. All receptors come from a female donor in good health and CMV-seropositive. Both conserved end residues are part of each CDR3. Each record gives: CDR3 DNA, CDR3 protein, V gene, D gene, J gene, clone size. D genes are given only for firm matches. Size is omitted from some rows. Given values are once, few, many or a class for expanded clones.

cdr3_nt: TGTGCCACCAGCACACCTACGACAGGGGGCTACGAGCAGTACTTC
cdr3_aa: CATSTPTTGGYEQYF
v_call: TRBV15
d_call: TRBD1
j_call: TRBJ2-7
clone_size: .

cdr3_nt: TGTGCCAGCAGCCCAACAGGGGGCGGCAAGGATACGCAGTATTTT
cdr3_aa: CASSPTGGGKDTQYF
v_call: TRBV5-4
d_call: TRBD1
j_call: TRBJ2-3
clone_size: .

cdr3_nt: TGTGCCAGCAGCTTGGACGCAGGGTTAGGCTATGGCTACACCTTC
cdr3_aa: CASSLDAGLGYGYTF
v_call: TRBV7-3
d_call: .
j_call: TRBJ1-2
clone_size: .

cdr3_nt: TGTGCCAGCAGCGCGCAACAGGGGTTGAGTGGCTACACCTTC
cdr3_aa: CASSAQQGLSGYTF
v_call: TRBV9
d_call: TRBD1
j_call: TRBJ1-2
clone_size: .

cdr3_nt: TGTGCCAGCAGCGGGGCCTCAGGGAACTATGGCTACACCTTC
cdr3_aa: CASSGASGNYGYTF
v_call: TRBV9
d_call: .
j_call: TRBJ1-2
clone_size: once

cdr3_nt: TGTGCCAGCAGCCCTGGCGGGGTAACAGAGACCCAGTACTTC
cdr3_aa: CASSPGGVTETQYF
v_call: TRBV7-3
d_call: .
j_call: TRBJ2-5
clone_size: .

cdr3_nt: TGTGCCAGCAGTTACGGGGCGTCCCCTGGTTACGACGAGCAGTACTTC
cdr3_aa: CASSYGASPGYDEQYF
v_call: TRBV6-5
d_call: .
j_call: TRBJ2-7
clone_size: .

cdr3_nt: TGTGCCAGCCAGAAAACCCATGAAGAGACCCAGTACTTC
cdr3_aa: CASQKTHEETQYF
v_call: TRBV2
d_call: .
j_call: TRBJ2-5
clone_size: few

cdr3_nt: TGCGCCAGCAGCTTGGAAGGGGGGGGGCCCAATGAGCAGTTCTTC
cdr3_aa: CASSLEGGGPNEQFF
v_call: TRBV5-1
d_call: .
j_call: TRBJ2-1
clone_size: .

cdr3_nt: TGTGCCAGCAGTTTACCAGGACAGATACGCTCCTACGAGCAGTACTTC
cdr3_aa: CASSLPGQIRSYEQYF
v_call: TRBV28
d_call: .
j_call: TRBJ2-7
clone_size: .

cdr3_nt: TGCAGCGTAGCGGACAGGGGTGGCTACACCTTC
cdr3_aa: CSVADRGGYTF
v_call: TRBV29-1
d_call: TRBD1
j_call: TRBJ1-2
clone_size: .

cdr3_nt: TGTGCCAGTAGTATGCAAGCGGGCTCCTACAATGAGCAGTTCTTC
cdr3_aa: CASSMQAGSYNEQFF
v_call: TRBV19
d_call: .
j_call: TRBJ2-1
clone_size: .

cdr3_nt: TGCGCCAGCAGCCGGGACAGAACTGGAAACACCATATATTTT
cdr3_aa: CASSRDRTGNTIYF
v_call: TRBV4-1
d_call: TRBD1
j_call: TRBJ1-3
clone_size: .

cdr3_nt: TGTGCCAGCAGTGACCGGCCCCGAGGATCGGATACGCAGTATTTT
cdr3_aa: CASSDRPRGSDTQYF
v_call: TRBV28
d_call: .
j_call: TRBJ2-3
clone_size: .

cdr3_nt: TGTGCCAGCTCACTCAGGAACACAGATACGCAGTATTTT
cdr3_aa: CASSLRNTDTQYF
v_call: TRBV18
d_call: .
j_call: TRBJ2-3
clone_size: .

cdr3_nt: TGTGCCAGCAGAGCCGGACAGGGCACTAACTATGGCTACACCTTC
cdr3_aa: CASRAGQGTNYGYTF
v_call: TRBV6-1
d_call: TRBD1
j_call: TRBJ1-2
clone_size: .

cdr3_nt: TGTGCCAGCAGCTTAAGACAGGGGGCTAAAAATGAGCAGTTCTTC
cdr3_aa: CASSLRQGAKNEQFF
v_call: TRBV5-4
d_call: TRBD1
j_call: TRBJ2-1
clone_size: .

cdr3_nt: TGTGCCAGCCGGGACAGGGCCATCGGAAACACCATATATTTT
cdr3_aa: CASRDRAIGNTIYF
v_call: TRBV19
d_call: TRBD1
j_call: TRBJ1-3
clone_size: once

cdr3_nt: TGTGCCAGCAAACCCCTAGCGGGGGGGGCAGATACGCAGTATTTT
cdr3_aa: CASKPLAGGADTQYF
v_call: TRBV6-5
d_call: TRBD2
j_call: TRBJ2-3
clone_size: .

cdr3_nt: TGTGCTAGTTGGGCAGCTGCCTATGGCTACACCTTC
cdr3_aa: CASWAAAYGYTF
v_call: TRBV6-5
d_call: .
j_call: TRBJ1-2
clone_size: .

cdr3_nt: TGTGCCAGTAGCATGAGGGGGCAACCGAACACTGAAGCTTTCTTT
cdr3_aa: CASSMRGQPNTEAFF
v_call: TRBV19
d_call: TRBD1
j_call: TRBJ1-1
clone_size: .

cdr3_nt: TGTGCCAGCAGCTACATAAGCACAGATACGCAGTATTTT
cdr3_aa: CASSYISTDTQYF
v_call: TRBV11-2
d_call: .
j_call: TRBJ2-3
clone_size: .

cdr3_nt: TGTGCCAGCAGCAAATGCGGGACCCGAAAATTCATGAACACTGAAGCTTTCTTT
cdr3_aa: CASSKCGTRKFMNTEAFF
v_call: TRBV21-1
d_call: .
j_call: TRBJ1-1
clone_size: .

cdr3_nt: TGTGCCAGCAGTCCTAGCCGGGGGGAAGCGAACACCGGGGAGCTGTTTTTT
cdr3_aa: CASSPSRGEANTGELFF
v_call: TRBV4-2
d_call: TRBD2
j_call: TRBJ2-2
clone_size: few

cdr3_nt: TGCGCCAGCAGCCCGGGGACAGGGGGGACAGATACGCAGTATTTT
cdr3_aa: CASSPGTGGTDTQYF
v_call: TRBV5-1
d_call: TRBD1
j_call: TRBJ2-3
clone_size: .

cdr3_nt: TGTGCCAGCTCACCACTTCCGACAGGGGCGTCCGGCTACACCTTC
cdr3_aa: CASSPLPTGASGYTF
v_call: TRBV18
d_call: TRBD1
j_call: TRBJ1-2
clone_size: .

cdr3_nt: TGTGCCAGCAGGCGATCGGGACAGGGTACCTACGAGCAGTACTTC
cdr3_aa: CASRRSGQGTYEQYF
v_call: TRBV6-5
d_call: TRBD1
j_call: TRBJ2-7
clone_size: .

cdr3_nt: TGTGCCAGCTCAGTGACGGGACTTCAGTCCACCGGGGAGCTGTTTTTT
cdr3_aa: CASSVTGLQSTGELFF
v_call: TRBV18
d_call: .
j_call: TRBJ2-2
clone_size: .

cdr3_nt: TGTGCCAGCAGCCAGCGAGCGGGGGGTAACGCAGATACGCAGTATTTT
cdr3_aa: CASSQRAGGNADTQYF
v_call: TRBV11-1
d_call: TRBD2
j_call: TRBJ2-3
clone_size: .

cdr3_nt: TGTGCCACCAGCAACCGGGACAGGGGATATGGCTACACCTTC
cdr3_aa: CATSNRDRGYGYTF
v_call: TRBV15
d_call: TRBD1
j_call: TRBJ1-2
clone_size: .

cdr3_nt: TGTGCCAGCAGTGAAGTTCTCGGCGGTGGGAGGCCCCAGCATTTT
cdr3_aa: CASSEVLGGGRPQHF
v_call: TRBV6-1
d_call: .
j_call: TRBJ1-5
clone_size: .